Presented here are 16 T cell receptor beta chains from one specimen sequenced in a study of T cell responses to AZD1222 COVID-19 vaccine. The repertoire was sequenced with immunoSEQ multiplex PCR; TCRdb's copy has only in-frame clones and lacks some. The table lists approximately 150,000 clones, roughly 93% of them singletons. Sequenced material: peripheral blood, taken on day 0 of AZD1222 vaccination. The origin of the receptors is an adult in good health.

The genes are TRBV7-2 and TRBJ1-6, with 8 bases aligning to TRBD1. Losses at the gene ends were 5 bases for V and 10 bases for J; bases not matched to a gene: 10. CDR3 length equals 15 residues. Germline loops: CDR1 SGHTA, CDR2 FQGNSA. The DNA for the CDR3 is TGTGCCAGCAGCCTCATGGGACAGGTCGACTCACCCCTCCACTTT. Amino acid sequence: CASSLMGQVDSPLHF.

The chain is built from TRBV12-5 and TRBJ2-1; 9 bases are a match to TRBD1. The CDR3 covers 17 residues. From germline, CDR1 is LGHNT and CDR2 FRNRAP. Trimming removed 6 bases from V and 2 bases from J; junction bases left unmatched: 11. The CDR3 nucleotides are TGTGCTAGTGGCCGCGCCTCCGGGACAGGGCCCTACAATGAGCAGTTCTTC. It yields the protein CASGRASGTGPYNEQFF.

This clone was observed a few times. The genes are TRBV15 and TRBJ1-1; TRBD1 matches at 7 bases. Germline V gene data show CDR1 as LNHNV and CDR2 as YYDKDF (reference sequence). The CDR3 extends over 17 amino acids. V lost 1 base and J lost 5; bases outside the gene matches: 13. CDR3 nucleotide sequence: TGTGCCACCAGCAGAGGGCCCCATCCCAGGGGGATAACTGAAGCTTTCTTT. It specifies CATSRGPHPRGITEAFF.

This chain joins TRBV27 and TRBJ2-7; 8 nucleotides align to TRBD1. The CDR3 is 15 residues long. Germline CDR1 and CDR2: MNHEY and SMNVEV (reference sequence). V shed 6 bases and J 4 bases; nucleotides not matched to a gene: 11. The CDR3 DNA reads as TGTGCCAGCAGGGAAAACAGGGGGAGGTGGTACGAGCAGTACTTC. Translated, it gives CASRENRGRWYEQYF.

This chain connects TRBV6-2 or TRBV6-3 to TRBJ1-3; D gene unclear. In germline, CDR1 is MNHEY, CDR2 SVGEGT. This CDR3 region has 13 residues. Trimming pared 5 bases from V and 4 bases from J, leaving 9 bases between. In nucleotides, the CDR3 is TGTGCCAGCAGTCGACCACGCGGAAACACCATATATTTT. Translated: CASSRPRGNTIYF.

This clone was observed a handful of times. V gene TRBV27 combines with J gene TRBJ1-3, with D hard to call. The CDR3 length is 15 residues. From germline, CDR1 is MNHEY and CDR2 SMNVEV (reference sequence). Trimming removed 6 bases at V and 2 bases at J, with 14 bases between. DNA for the CDR3: TGTGCCAGCAGCGTTAAACCTCCCCCTGGAAACACCATATATTTT. It codes for CASSVKPPPGNTIYF.

CDR3 in amino acids: CASSRGLATTGRQFF. The CDR3 DNA is TGTGCCAGCAGCCGGGGGCTAGCGACGACCGGGAGGCAGTTCTTC. The V call is TRBV7-2, the J call TRBJ2-1; D tentatively reads TRBD1 or TRBD2 (6 bases each). Trimming cost V 5 bases and J 12 bases, with 23 bases left between them. Germline V gene lookup returns CDR1 SGHTA and CDR2 FQGNSA. This CDR3 has 15 amino acids.

The J gene is TRBJ1-6, the V gene TRBV27; weak D call: TRBD1 (5 bases). The CDR3 has 14 residues. The V end lost 9 bases, the J end lost 1 base, and 10 bases lay between the germline ends. Germline loops: CDR1 MNHEY, CDR2 SMNVEV (reference sequence). CDR3 in DNA: TGTGCCAGTAGATGGGGGTCCTATAATTCACCCCTCCACTTT. This sequence encodes CASRWGSYNSPLHF.

The genes are TRBV30 and TRBJ1-4, with D perhaps TRBD1 (6 bases). Trimming stripped 0 bases from V and 7 bases from J, with 12 bases between. This CDR3 spans 14 amino acids. Looked up from germline, CDR1 is GTSNPN and CDR2 is SVGIG (reference sequence). Written as DNA, the CDR3 is TGTGCCTGGAGTGTAAGGGGGGCTGGTGAAAAACTGTTTTTT. Its protein is CAWSVRGAGEKLFF.

The CDR3 region has the DNA TGTGCCAGCAGCTTCGCAGAGGGCAGGGGGGCGCGTGGCTACACCTTC. It yields the protein CASSFAEGRGARGYTF. This sequence joins TRBV7-9 and TRBJ1-2, with 7 bases fitting TRBD1. Trimming at V came to 3 bases and at J to 7 bases, leaving 14 bases not matched to a gene. Germline V gives CDR1 SEHNR, CDR2 FQNEAQ (reference sequence). The CDR3 covers 16 residues.

This chain joins TRBV27 and TRBJ2-3, with TRBD2 matching 7 bases. With V trimmed by 6 bases and J by 0 bases, 3 bases remained unmatched. The CDR3 contains 14 residues. The germline V gene encodes CDR1 MNHEY and CDR2 SMNVEV (reference sequence). The CDR3 sequence is CASRSGISTDTQYF. The DNA of the CDR3 is TGTGCCAGCAGGAGCGGGATTAGCACAGATACGCAGTATTTT.

V gene TRBV3-1 (or the pseudogene TRBV3-2) combines with J gene TRBJ1-1, with TRBD1 matching over 8 bases. Germline V lookup: CDR1 LGHDT, CDR2 YNNKEL (reference sequence). V gave up 3 bases and J gave up 8 bases; unmatched junction bases: 8. The CDR3 length is 14 residues. In nucleotides, the CDR3 is TGTGCCAGCAGCCACTCCGACAGGGGTGGAGAAGCTTTCTTT. Translated, it gives CASSHSDRGGEAFF.

V gene TRBV11-3 combines with J gene TRBJ2-7, with no clear D. V lost 5 bases and J lost 3, with 17 bases in between. The CDR3 extends over 15 amino acids. Per the germline V gene, CDR1 is SGHNT and CDR2 is YENEEA. The CDR3 DNA is TGTGCCAGCAGCCCACGGACGGCCGTAGGCTACGAGCAGTACTTC. It yields the protein CASSPRTAVGYEQYF.

The rearrangement links TRBV11-2 to TRBJ2-1; D may be TRBD2 (6 bases). Per the germline V gene, CDR1 is SGHAT and CDR2 is FQNNGV. Trimming cost V 7 bases and J 6 bases, with 19 bases left between them. The CDR3 covers 15 residues. CDR3 nucleotide sequence: TGTGCCAGCAAACGAGAACCGGGACTTTTCAATGAGCAGTTCTTC. This codes for CASKREPGLFNEQFF.

V usage is TRBV19 and J usage is TRBJ1-1, with 7 nucleotides matching TRBD1. The CDR3 runs 13 residues. Germline V gene sequence: CDR1 LNHDA, CDR2 SQIVND (reference sequence). The V and J ends lost 8 bases and 1 base, in that order; junction bases with no gene match: 4. In nucleotides, the CDR3 is TGTGCCAGTGAACGACAGGGGAACACTGAAGCTTTCTTT. Its protein product is CASERQGNTEAFF.

The CDR3 region has the DNA TGTGCCAGCCTGGACGGAACTGGGGCCAACGTCCTGACTTTC. This codes for CASLDGTGANVLTF. The chain has TRBV7-9 and TRBJ2-6; D is uncertain. With 8 bases removed from V and 2 bases from J, the gap between germline ends came to 10 bases. Per the germline V gene, CDR1 is SEHNR and CDR2 is FQNEAQ (reference sequence). The CDR3 is 14 residues long.